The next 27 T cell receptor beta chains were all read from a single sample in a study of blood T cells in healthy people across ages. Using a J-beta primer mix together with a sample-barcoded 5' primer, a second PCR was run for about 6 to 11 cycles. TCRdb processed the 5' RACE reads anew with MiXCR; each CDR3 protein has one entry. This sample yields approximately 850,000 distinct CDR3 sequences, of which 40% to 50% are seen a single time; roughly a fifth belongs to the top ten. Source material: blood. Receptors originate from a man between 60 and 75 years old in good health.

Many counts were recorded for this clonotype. DNA of the CDR3: TGTGCCAGCAGCTTGGCGGGACTGAACACCGGGGAGCTGTTTTTT. It specifies CASSLAGLNTGELFF. The gene calls are TRBV14 and TRBJ2-2; D might be TRBD2 (6 bases). V lost 5 bases to trimming and J lost 1 base, with 11 bases between them. The CDR3 is made up of 15 amino acids. Germline assignment: CDR1 SGHDN and CDR2 FVKESK. Drawing the rest from reference TRBV14 and TRBJ2-2, the complete variable domain is EAGVTQFPSHSVIEKGQTVTLRCDPISGHDNLYWYRRVMGKEIKFLLHFVKESKQDESGMPNNRFLAERTGGTYSTLKVQPAELEDSGVYFCASSLAGLNTGELFFGEGSRLTVL.

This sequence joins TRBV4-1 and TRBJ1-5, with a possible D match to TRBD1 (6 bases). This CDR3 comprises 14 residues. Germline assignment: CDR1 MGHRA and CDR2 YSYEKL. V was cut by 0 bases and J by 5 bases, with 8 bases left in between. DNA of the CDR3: TGCGCCAGCAGCCAAGACCCAGGGGATCAGCCCCAGCATTTT. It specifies CASSQDPGDQPQHF.

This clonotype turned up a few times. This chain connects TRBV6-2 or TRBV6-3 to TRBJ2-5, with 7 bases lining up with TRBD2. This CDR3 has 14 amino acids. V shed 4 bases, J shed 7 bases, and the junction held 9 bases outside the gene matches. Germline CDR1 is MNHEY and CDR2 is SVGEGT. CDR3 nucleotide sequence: TGTGCCAGCAGTTCAGCGGGAAAGGAGGGGACCCAGTACTTC. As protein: CASSSAGKEGTQYF.

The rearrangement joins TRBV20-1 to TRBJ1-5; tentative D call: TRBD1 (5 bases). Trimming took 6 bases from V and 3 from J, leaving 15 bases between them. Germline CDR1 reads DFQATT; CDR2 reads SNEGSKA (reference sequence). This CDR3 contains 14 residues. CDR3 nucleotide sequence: TGCAGTGCCCAATTAGCAGGGTACAATCAGCCCCAGCATTTT. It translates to CSAQLAGYNQPQHF.

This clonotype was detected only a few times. The CDR3 spells CSARPGGSTDTQYF. The CDR3 DNA reads as TGCAGTGCTAGACCCGGGGGGAGCACAGATACGCAGTATTTT. The V gene is TRBV20-1, the J gene TRBJ2-3; 7 bases line up with TRBD2. Germline V gives CDR1 DFQATT, CDR2 SNEGSKA (reference sequence). The CDR3 covers 14 residues. V lost 2 bases to trimming and J lost 0 bases; unmatched junction nucleotides: 2.

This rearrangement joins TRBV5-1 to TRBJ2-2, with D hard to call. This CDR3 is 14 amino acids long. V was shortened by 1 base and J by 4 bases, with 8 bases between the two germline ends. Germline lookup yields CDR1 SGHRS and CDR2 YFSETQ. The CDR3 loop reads CASSLSGITGELFF. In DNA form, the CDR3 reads TGCGCCAGCAGCTTGTCTGGAATCACCGGGGAGCTGTTTTTT.

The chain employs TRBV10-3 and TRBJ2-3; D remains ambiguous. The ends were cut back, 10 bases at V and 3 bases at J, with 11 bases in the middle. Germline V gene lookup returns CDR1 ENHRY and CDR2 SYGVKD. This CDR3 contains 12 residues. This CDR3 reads CATGGGTDTQYF. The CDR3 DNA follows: TGTGCCACGGGTGGCGGAACAGATACGCAGTATTTT.

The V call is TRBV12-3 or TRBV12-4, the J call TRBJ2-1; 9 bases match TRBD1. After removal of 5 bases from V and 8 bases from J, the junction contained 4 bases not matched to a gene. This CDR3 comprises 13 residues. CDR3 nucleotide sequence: TGTGCCAGCAGTGTTGGACAGGGGTATGAGCAGTTCTTC. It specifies CASSVGQGYEQFF.

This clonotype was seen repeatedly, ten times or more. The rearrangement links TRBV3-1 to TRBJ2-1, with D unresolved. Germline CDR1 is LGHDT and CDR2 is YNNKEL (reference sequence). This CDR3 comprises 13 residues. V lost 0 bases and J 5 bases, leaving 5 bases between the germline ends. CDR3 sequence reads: CASSQDNHNEQFF. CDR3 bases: TGTGCCAGCAGCCAAGACAACCACAATGAGCAGTTCTTC.

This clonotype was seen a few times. The CDR3 spells CASTPRGFQETQYF. The CDR3 bases are TGTGCCAGCACCCCGCGGGGATTCCAAGAGACCCAGTACTTC. The chain couples TRBV12-3 or TRBV12-4 to TRBJ2-5; D possibly corresponds to TRBD2 (6 bases). The V gene lost 7 bases and the J gene lost 1 base, with 13 bases spanning the gap. The CDR3 consists of 14 residues.

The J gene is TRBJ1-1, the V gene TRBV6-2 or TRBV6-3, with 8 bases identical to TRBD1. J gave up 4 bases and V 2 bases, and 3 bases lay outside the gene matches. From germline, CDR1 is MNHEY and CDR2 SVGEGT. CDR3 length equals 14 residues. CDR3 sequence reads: CASSYHRGVTEAFF. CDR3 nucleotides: TGTGCCAGCAGTTACCACAGGGGGGTCACTGAAGCTTTCTTT.

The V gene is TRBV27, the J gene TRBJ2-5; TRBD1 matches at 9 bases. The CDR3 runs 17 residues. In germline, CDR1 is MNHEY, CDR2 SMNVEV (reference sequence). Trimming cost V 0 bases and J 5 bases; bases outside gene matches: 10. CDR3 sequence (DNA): TGTGCCAGCAGTTTATCTAACCCCGGGACAGGGCTGGAGACCCAGTACTTC. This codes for CASSLSNPGTGLETQYF.

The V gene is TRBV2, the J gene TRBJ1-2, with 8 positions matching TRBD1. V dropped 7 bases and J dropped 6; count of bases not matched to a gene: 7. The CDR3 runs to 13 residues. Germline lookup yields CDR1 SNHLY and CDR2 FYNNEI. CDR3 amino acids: CASIQDRDHGYTF. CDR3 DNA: TGTGCCAGCATCCAGGACAGGGACCATGGCTACACCTTC.

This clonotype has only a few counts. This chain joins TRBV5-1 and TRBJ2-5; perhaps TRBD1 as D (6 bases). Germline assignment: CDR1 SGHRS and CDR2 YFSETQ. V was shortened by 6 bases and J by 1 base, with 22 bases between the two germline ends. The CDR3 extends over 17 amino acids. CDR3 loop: CASKGIHRERSQETQYF. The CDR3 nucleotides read TGCGCCAGCAAGGGGATACACAGGGAGAGGAGCCAAGAGACCCAGTACTTC.

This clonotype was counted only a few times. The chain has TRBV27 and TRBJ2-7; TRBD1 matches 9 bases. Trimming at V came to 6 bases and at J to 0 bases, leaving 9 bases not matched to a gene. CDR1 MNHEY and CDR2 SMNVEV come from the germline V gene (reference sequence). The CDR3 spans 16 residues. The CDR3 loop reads CASSPTWGQGSYEQYF. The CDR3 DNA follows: TGTGCCAGCAGCCCGACTTGGGGACAGGGCTCCTACGAGCAGTACTTC.

The CDR3 region has the DNA TGTGCCAGCAGCTTAGAGGGTTACGGTAATTCACCCCTCCACTTT. Translating it yields CASSLEGYGNSPLHF. The chain recombines TRBV7-2 with TRBJ1-6; no firm D call. Germline CDR1 reads SGHTA; CDR2 reads FQGNSA. Between the trimmed V and J ends, which lost 1 base and 6 bases, there was a span of 10 bases. CDR3 length: 15 residues.

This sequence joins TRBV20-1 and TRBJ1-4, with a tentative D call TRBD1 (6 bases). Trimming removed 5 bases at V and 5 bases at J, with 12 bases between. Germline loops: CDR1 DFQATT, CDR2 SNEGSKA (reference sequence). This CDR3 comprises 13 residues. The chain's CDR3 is CSAEQGTNEKLFF. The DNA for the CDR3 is TGCAGTGCTGAACAGGGTACGAATGAAAAACTGTTTTTT.

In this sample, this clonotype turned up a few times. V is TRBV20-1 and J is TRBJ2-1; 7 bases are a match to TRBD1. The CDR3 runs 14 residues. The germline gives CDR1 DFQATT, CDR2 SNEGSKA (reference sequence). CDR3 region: CSLLQGSVYNEQFF. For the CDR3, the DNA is TGCAGCCTACTACAGGGGTCAGTATACAATGAGCAGTTCTTC.

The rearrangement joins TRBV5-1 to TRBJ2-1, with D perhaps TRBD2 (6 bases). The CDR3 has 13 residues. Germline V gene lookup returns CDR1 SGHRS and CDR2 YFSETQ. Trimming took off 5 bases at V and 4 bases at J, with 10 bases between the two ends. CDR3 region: CASRPSEYNEQFF. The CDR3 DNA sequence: TGCGCCAGCAGGCCTAGCGAGTACAATGAGCAGTTCTTC.

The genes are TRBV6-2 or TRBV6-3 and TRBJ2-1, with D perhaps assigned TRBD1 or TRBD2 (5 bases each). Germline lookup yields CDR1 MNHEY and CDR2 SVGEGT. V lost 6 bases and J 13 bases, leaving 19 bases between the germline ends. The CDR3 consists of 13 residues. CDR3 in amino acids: CASRPPGTETQFF. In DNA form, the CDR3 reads TGTGCCAGCAGGCCCCCGGGGACGGAGACCCAGTTCTTC.

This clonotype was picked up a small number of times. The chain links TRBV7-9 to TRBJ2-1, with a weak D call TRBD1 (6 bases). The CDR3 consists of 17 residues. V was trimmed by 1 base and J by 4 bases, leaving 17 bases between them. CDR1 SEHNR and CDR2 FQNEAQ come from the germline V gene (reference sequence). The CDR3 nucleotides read TGTGCCAGCAGCTTAGACGCAGGGGCGCGTCAATACAATGAGCAGTTCTTC. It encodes CASSLDAGARQYNEQFF. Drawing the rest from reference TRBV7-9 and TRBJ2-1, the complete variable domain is DTGVSQNPRHKITKRGQNVTFRCDPISEHNRLYWYRQTLGQGPEFLTYFQNEAQLEKSRLLSDRFSAERPKGSFSTLEIQRTEQGDSAMYLCASSLDAGARQYNEQFFGPGTRLTVL.

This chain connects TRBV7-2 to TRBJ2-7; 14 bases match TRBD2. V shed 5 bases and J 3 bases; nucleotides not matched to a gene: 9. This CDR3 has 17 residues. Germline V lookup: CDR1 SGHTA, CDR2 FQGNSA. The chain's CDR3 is CASSPGTSGGGVYEQYF. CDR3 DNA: TGTGCCAGCAGCCCCGGGACTAGCGGGGGTGGAGTCTACGAGCAGTACTTC.

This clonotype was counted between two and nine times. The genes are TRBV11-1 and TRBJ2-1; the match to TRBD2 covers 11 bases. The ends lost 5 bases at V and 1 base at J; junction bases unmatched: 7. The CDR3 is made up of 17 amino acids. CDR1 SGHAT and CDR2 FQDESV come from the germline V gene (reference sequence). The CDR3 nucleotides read TGTGCCAGCAGCATGCCGACTAGCGGGGTATCCTACAATGAGCAGTTCTTC. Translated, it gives CASSMPTSGVSYNEQFF.

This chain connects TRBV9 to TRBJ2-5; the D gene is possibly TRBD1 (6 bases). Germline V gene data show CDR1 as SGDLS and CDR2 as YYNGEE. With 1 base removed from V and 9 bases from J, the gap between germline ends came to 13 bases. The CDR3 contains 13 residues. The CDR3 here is CASSVTAGDPQYF. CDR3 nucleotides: TGTGCCAGCAGCGTAACGGCAGGGGATCCCCAGTACTTC.

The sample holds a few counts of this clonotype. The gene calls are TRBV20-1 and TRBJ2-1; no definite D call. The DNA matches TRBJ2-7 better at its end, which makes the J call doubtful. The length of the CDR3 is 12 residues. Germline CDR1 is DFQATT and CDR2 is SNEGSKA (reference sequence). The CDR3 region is CSAPHSRNEQYF. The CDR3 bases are TGCAGTGCGCCACATTCCCGTAATGAGCAGTACTTC.

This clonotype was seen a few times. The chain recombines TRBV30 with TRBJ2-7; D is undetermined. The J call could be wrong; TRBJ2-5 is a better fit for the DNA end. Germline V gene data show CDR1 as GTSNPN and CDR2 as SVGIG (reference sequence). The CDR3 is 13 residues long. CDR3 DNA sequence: TGTGCCTGGAGCCATTCTCATGGAGAGACCCAGTACTTC. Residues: CAWSHSHGETQYF.

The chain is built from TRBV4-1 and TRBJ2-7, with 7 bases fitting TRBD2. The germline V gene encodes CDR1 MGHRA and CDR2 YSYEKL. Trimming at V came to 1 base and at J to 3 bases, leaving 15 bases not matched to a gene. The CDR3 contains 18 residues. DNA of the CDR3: TGCGCCAGCAGCCAAGTGGAGAGAGTACTAGCGAACAACTACGAGCAGTACTTC. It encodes CASSQVERVLANNYEQYF.